The 21 T cell receptor beta chains listed next were all sequenced from one sample in a study of early T cells in non-severe SARS-CoV-2 infection. TCRdb passed the 5' RACE reads through MiXCR, listing each CDR3 protein once. The sample includes 40,000 to 55,000 distinct CDR3 sequences, 3% to 4% of them seen just once. Sequenced input: whole blood. These receptors were taken from an adult who was a healthcare worker with PCR-confirmed SARS-CoV-2 infection or an uninfected control (not recorded which).

This clonotype came up a few times. The CDR3 loop reads CASSRTNLAGELFF. The CDR3 nucleotides read TGCGCCAGCAGCAGGACTAATCTGGCCGGGGAGCTGTTTTTT. The rearrangement joins TRBV5-1 to TRBJ2-2; D might be TRBD2 (6 bases). CDR3 size: 14 residues. Deletions cut 4 bases from V and 6 bases from J, with 13 bases between. Germline CDR1 and CDR2: SGHRS and YFSETQ.

This clonotype was recorded many times. J is TRBJ1-3 and V is TRBV18; D is ambiguous. CDR1 and CDR2 (germline): KGHSH, LQKENI. The CDR3 is 15 amino acids. The V end was cut by 2 bases, the J end by 0 bases, with 8 bases between. CDR3 in DNA: TGTGCCAGCTCACCAGGAGGGAGCTCTGGAAACACCATATATTTT. As protein: CASSPGGSSGNTIYF.

In its sample, this clonotype was seen many times. This rearrangement joins TRBV7-6 to TRBJ2-5; a weak D match, TRBD1 (7 bases). Germline V gene lookup returns CDR1 SGHVS and CDR2 FNYEAQ. The CDR3 is 16 residues long. V lost 2 bases and J lost 2, with 15 bases in between. The CDR3: CASSLSPAGGQETQYF. CDR3 bases: TGTGCCAGCAGCTTAAGCCCCGCAGGGGGGCAAGAGACCCAGTACTTC.

This clonotype was observed many times. Sequence at one end of the junction differs from germline and may be a read error. The chain joins TRBV11-2 to TRBJ2-6; D possibly matches TRBD1 or TRBD2 (5 bases each). The CDR3 length is 17 residues. From germline, CDR1 is SGHAT and CDR2 FQNNGV. DNA of the CDR3: TGTGCCAGCAGCTTAGGGGAGTCCTTCTCTGGGGCCAACGCCCTGACTTTC. Its translation is CASSLGESFSGANALTF.

This clonotype was counted ten times or more. The rearrangement joins TRBV7-9 to TRBJ2-6, with D uncertain. Germline V lookup: CDR1 SEHNR, CDR2 FQNEAQ (reference sequence). Trimming took off 4 bases at V and 0 bases at J, with 16 bases between the two ends. This CDR3 spans 18 amino acids. CDR3: CASSYPAVDPSGANVLTF. CDR3 nucleotides: TGTGCCAGCAGCTATCCGGCGGTAGACCCCTCTGGGGCCAACGTCCTGACTTTC.

In this sample, this clonotype turned up many times. This rearrangement joins TRBV11-2 to TRBJ2-1; D gene ambiguous. This CDR3 contains 14 residues. Trimming pared 2 bases from V and 8 bases from J, leaving 13 bases between. Germline lookup yields CDR1 SGHAT and CDR2 FQNNGV. The CDR3 DNA sequence: TGTGCCAGCAGCTTAATGGCCCCGCCCCATGAGCAGTTCTTC. Its protein product is CASSLMAPPHEQFF.

This clonotype was seen repeatedly, ten times or more. This rearrangement joins TRBV10-2 to TRBJ2-7; TRBD2 matches at 7 bases. The V gene end was trimmed by 4 bases and the J gene end by 2 bases; junction bases not matched to a gene: 5. In germline, CDR1 is WSHSY, CDR2 SAAADI. CDR3 size: 14 residues. The CDR3 DNA reads TGCGCCAGCAGTGTGAGCGGGGCCACCTACGAGCAGTACTTC. Its translation: CASSVSGATYEQYF.

Ten or more counts support this clonotype. The J gene is TRBJ1-1, the V gene TRBV27, with D hard to call. Germline CDR1 reads MNHEY; CDR2 reads SMNVEV (reference sequence). Trimming pared 2 bases from V and 2 bases from J, leaving 9 bases between. The CDR3 runs 14 residues. The CDR3 DNA follows: TGTGCCAGCAGTTTAGGGTACCGTAACACTGAAGCTTTCTTT. It yields the protein CASSLGYRNTEAFF.

This clonotype was detected many times. This rearrangement joins TRBV6-5 to TRBJ1-3, with D hard to call. The CDR3 sequence is 14 residues long. Trimming removed 0 bases from V and 4 bases from J, with 7 bases in between. Germline V lookup: CDR1 MNHEY, CDR2 SVGAGI. CDR3 sequence: CASSYSVQGNTIYF. Written as DNA, the CDR3 is TGTGCCAGCAGTTACTCAGTACAGGGAAACACCATATATTTT.

This clonotype has a handful of counts. The chain recombines TRBV18 with TRBJ2-2; D may correspond to TRBD1 or TRBD2 (6 bases each). V lost 0 bases, J lost 0 bases, and 14 bases lay in between. Per germline, CDR1 KGHSH and CDR2 LQKENI. The CDR3 length is 18 residues. The DNA for the CDR3 is TGTGCCAGCTCACCACCCCCGGGGGCAGGAACGAACACCGGGGAGCTGTTTTTT. It translates to CASSPPPGAGTNTGELFF.

This clonotype was detected many times. The chain has TRBV9 and TRBJ2-3, with D perhaps TRBD1 (6 bases). The CDR3 sequence is 15 residues long. V lost 3 bases and J 1 base, leaving 12 bases between the germline ends. Germline CDR1 SGDLS, CDR2 YYNGEE. The CDR3 region is CASSEFPGGTDTQYF. CDR3 bases: TGTGCCAGCAGCGAGTTCCCAGGGGGCACAGATACGCAGTATTTT.

This clonotype was observed at least ten times. This sequence joins TRBV2 and TRBJ2-7; 11 bases are shared with TRBD1. This CDR3 is built from 14 residues. The germline CDR1 and CDR2 sequences are SNHLY and FYNNEI. Trimming at V came to 6 bases and at J to 4 bases, leaving 5 bases not matched to a gene. The CDR3 protein is CASSGQGAGYEQYF. The DNA for the CDR3 is TGTGCCAGCAGCGGACAGGGGGCTGGGTACGAGCAGTACTTC.

This clonotype occurred many times. The chain is built from TRBV6-6 and TRBJ1-2; no clear D gene. Germline CDR1 reads MNHNY; CDR2 reads SVGAGI (reference sequence). This CDR3 is 14 amino acids long. V was pared by 1 base and J by 4 bases, with 10 bases between. CDR3 sequence reads: CASSYLDDAYGYTF. The CDR3 DNA reads as TGTGCCAGCAGTTACTTGGACGATGCCTATGGCTACACCTTC.

This clonotype was picked up many times. CDR3 nucleotide sequence: TGCAGTGCTAGGGCCTTTGGAAGTTCCCCCCCCCGCTATGGCTACACCTTC. Translated: CSARAFGSSPPRYGYTF. The chain has TRBV20-1 and TRBJ1-2; no reliable D call. Germline assignment: CDR1 DFQATT and CDR2 SNEGSKA (reference sequence). The CDR3 loop spans 17 amino acids. Trimming removed 3 bases from V and 4 bases from J, with 24 bases in between.

This clonotype has only a few counts. CDR3 nucleotides: TGTGCCAGCAGCTCGGACAGGACCACCGGGGAGCTGTTTTTT. Protein sequence: CASSSDRTTGELFF. The chain is built from TRBV7-9 and TRBJ2-2; the match to TRBD1 covers 7 bases. J gave up 4 bases and V 4 bases, and 3 bases lay outside the gene matches. The CDR3 runs to 14 residues. The germline V gene has CDR1 SEHNR and CDR2 FQNEAQ (reference sequence).

Many counts were recorded for this clonotype. The J gene is TRBJ1-3, the V gene TRBV4-1, with 8 bases that match TRBD1. V lost 2 bases and J lost 5; bases outside the gene matches: 17. The CDR3 spans 19 residues. Germline V gene sequence: CDR1 MGHRA, CDR2 YSYEKL. The CDR3, as DNA: TGCGCCAGCAGCCAATTGCCATTACAGGGGGTCAGTCGGAGAAACACCATATATTTT. This gives the protein CASSQLPLQGVSRRNTIYF.

This clonotype was counted ten times or more. DNA for the CDR3: TGTGCCTGGAGCGCAGCTGATTACACTGAAGCTTTCTTT. Protein product: CAWSAADYTEAFF. The rearrangement links TRBV30 to TRBJ1-1; D is unclear. Germline values: CDR1 GTSNPN, CDR2 SVGIG (reference sequence). The CDR3 extends over 13 amino acids. V lost 3 bases and J lost 3, with 11 bases in between.

This clonotype was seen at least ten times. The chain couples TRBV13 to TRBJ1-1, with TRBD1 identical over 7 bases. After removal of 3 bases from V and 3 bases from J, the junction contained 10 bases not matched to a gene. Germline values: CDR1 PRHDT, CDR2 FYEKMQ (reference sequence). The CDR3 extends over 16 amino acids. The CDR3 sequence is CASSLTGLFGDTEAFF. The CDR3 coding sequence is TGTGCCAGCAGCTTGACAGGGTTGTTTGGGGACACTGAAGCTTTCTTT.

This rearrangement joins TRBV12-3 or TRBV12-4 to TRBJ2-2; TRBD1 is a possible D gene (5 bases). CDR3 length: 14 residues. Trimming took 6 bases from V and 3 from J, leaving 11 bases between them. CDR3 nucleotide sequence: TGTGCCAGCAGCCACGACAGTTACACCGGGGAGCTGTTTTTT. Translating it yields CASSHDSYTGELFF.

This clonotype was seen repeatedly, ten times or more. J is TRBJ2-3 and V is TRBV28; 8 positions agree with TRBD2. The CDR3 runs 14 residues. Looked up from germline, CDR1 is MDHEN and CDR2 is SYDVKM. V shed 7 bases, J shed 6 bases, and the junction held 9 bases outside the gene matches. The CDR3 region has the DNA TGTGCCAGCACAGCGGGGGCCCCCCCGGATACGCAGTATTTT. It is translated as CASTAGAPPDTQYF.

Ten or more counts support this clonotype. The chain employs TRBV5-4 and TRBJ1-1, with 8 nucleotides matching TRBD1. V lost 3 bases and J lost 4; bases outside the gene matches: 11. The CDR3 is 16 residues long. CDR1 and CDR2 from the germline V gene are SGHNT and YYREEE (reference sequence). CDR3 sequence: CASSWADRAATTEAFF. CDR3 DNA: TGTGCCAGCAGCTGGGCGGACAGGGCCGCGACCACTGAAGCTTTCTTT.